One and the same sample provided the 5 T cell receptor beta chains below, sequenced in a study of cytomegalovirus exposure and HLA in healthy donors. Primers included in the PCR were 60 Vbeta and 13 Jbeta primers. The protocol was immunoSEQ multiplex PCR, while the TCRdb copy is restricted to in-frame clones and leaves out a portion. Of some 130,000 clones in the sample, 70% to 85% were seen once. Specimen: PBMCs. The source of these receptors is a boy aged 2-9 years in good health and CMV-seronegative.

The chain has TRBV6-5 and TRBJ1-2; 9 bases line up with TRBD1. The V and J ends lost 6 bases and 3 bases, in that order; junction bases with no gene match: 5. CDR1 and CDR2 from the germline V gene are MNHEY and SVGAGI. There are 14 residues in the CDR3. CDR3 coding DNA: TGTGCCAGCAGCCCGGACAGGGGTTACTATGGCTACACCTTC. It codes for CASSPDRGYYGYTF.

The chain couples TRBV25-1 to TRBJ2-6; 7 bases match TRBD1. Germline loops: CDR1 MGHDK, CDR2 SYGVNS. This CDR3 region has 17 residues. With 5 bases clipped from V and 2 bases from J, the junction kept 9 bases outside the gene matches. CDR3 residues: CASSPGRQGTGANVLTF. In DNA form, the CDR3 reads TGTGCCAGCAGTCCGGGTAGACAGGGAACTGGGGCCAACGTCCTGACTTTC.

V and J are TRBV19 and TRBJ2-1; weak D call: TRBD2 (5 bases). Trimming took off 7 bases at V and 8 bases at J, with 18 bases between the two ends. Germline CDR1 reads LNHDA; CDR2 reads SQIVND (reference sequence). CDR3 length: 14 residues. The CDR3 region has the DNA TGTGCCAGTACCCTAGGACTGATGAGCGATGAGCAGTTCTTC. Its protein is CASTLGLMSDEQFF.

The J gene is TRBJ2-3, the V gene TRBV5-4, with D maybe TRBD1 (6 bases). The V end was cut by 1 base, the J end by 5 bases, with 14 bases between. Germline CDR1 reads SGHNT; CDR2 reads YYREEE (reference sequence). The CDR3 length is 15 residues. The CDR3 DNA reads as TGTGCCAGCAGCTTGAGAACAGGGTTGAAAGATACGCAGTATTTT. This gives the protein CASSLRTGLKDTQYF.

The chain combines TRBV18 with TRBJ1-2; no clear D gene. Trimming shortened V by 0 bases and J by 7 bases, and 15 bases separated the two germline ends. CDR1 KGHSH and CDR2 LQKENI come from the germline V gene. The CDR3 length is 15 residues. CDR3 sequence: CASSPPLNSPRGYTF. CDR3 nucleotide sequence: TGTGCCAGCTCACCACCGCTGAACAGTCCACGTGGCTACACCTTC.